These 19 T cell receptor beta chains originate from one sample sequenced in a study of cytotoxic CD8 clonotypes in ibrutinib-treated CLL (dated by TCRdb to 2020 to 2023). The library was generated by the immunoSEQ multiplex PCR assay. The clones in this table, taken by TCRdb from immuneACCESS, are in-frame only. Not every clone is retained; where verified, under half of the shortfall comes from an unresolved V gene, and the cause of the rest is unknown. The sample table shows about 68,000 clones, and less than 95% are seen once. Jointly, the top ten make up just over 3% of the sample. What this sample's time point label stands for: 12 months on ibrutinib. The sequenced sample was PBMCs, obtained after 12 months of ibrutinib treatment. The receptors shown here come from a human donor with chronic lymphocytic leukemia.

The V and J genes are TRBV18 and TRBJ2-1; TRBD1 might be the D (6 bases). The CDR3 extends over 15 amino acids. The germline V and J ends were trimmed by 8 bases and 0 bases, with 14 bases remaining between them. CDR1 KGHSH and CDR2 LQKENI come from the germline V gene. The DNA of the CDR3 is TGTGCCAGCCCACAGGGCGGAGGCTCCTACAATGAGCAGTTCTTC. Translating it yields CASPQGGGSYNEQFF.

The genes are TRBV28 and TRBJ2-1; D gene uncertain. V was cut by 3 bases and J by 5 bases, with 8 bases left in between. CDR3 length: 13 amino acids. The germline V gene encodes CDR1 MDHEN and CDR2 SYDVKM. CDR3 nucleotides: TGTGCCAGCAGTTTCCCCGTTAACAATGAGCAGTTCTTC. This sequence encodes CASSFPVNNEQFF.

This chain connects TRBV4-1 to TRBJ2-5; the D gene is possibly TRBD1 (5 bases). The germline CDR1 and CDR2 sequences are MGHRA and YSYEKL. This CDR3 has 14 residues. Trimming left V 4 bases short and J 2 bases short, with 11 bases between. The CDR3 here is CASSPFDSQETQYF. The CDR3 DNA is TGCGCCAGCAGCCCATTCGACAGTCAAGAGACCCAGTACTTC.

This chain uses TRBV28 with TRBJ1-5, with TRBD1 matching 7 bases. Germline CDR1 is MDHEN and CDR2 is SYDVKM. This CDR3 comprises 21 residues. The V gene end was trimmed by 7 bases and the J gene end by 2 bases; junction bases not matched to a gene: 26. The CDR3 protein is CASTPSKGAQGPPVGNQPQHF. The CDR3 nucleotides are TGTGCCAGCACCCCCTCGAAGGGGGCACAGGGACCACCGGTGGGCAATCAGCCCCAGCATTTT.

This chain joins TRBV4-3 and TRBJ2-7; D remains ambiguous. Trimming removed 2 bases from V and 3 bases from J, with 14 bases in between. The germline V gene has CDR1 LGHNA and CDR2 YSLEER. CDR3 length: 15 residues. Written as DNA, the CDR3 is TGCGCCAGCAGCCAACCGGGCCATATAAACTACGAGCAGTACTTC. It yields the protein CASSQPGHINYEQYF.

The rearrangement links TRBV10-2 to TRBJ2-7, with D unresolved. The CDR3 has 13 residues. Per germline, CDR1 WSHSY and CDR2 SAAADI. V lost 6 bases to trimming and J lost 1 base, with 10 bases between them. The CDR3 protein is CASSAHRSYEQYF. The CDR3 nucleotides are TGCGCCAGCAGCGCTCATCGGTCCTACGAGCAGTACTTC.

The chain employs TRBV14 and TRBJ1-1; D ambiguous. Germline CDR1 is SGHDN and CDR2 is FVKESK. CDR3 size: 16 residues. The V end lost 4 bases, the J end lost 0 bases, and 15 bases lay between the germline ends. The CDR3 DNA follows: TGTGCCAGCAGCCCCCTTTCGCTACAAGTGAACACTGAAGCTTTCTTT. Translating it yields CASSPLSLQVNTEAFF.

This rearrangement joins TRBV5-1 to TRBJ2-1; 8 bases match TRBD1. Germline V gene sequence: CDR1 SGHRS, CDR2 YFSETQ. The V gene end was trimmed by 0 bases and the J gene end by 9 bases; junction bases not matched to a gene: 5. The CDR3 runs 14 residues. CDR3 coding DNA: TGCGCCAGCAGCTTGGTAGCAGGGGGCGGTGAGCAGTTCTTC. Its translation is CASSLVAGGGEQFF. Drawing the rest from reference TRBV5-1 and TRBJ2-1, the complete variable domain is KAGVTQTPRYLIKTRGQQVTLSCSPISGHRSVSWYQQTPGQGLQFLFEYFSETQRNKGNFPGRFSGRQFSNSRSEMNVSTLELGDSALYLCASSLVAGGGEQFFGPGTRLTVL.

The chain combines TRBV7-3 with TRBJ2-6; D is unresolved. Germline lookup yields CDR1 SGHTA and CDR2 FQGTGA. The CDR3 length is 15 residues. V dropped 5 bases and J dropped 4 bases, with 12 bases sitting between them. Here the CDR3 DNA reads TGTGCCAGCAGCAATCGGGCAGACGGGGCCAACGTCCTGACTTTC. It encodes CASSNRADGANVLTF.

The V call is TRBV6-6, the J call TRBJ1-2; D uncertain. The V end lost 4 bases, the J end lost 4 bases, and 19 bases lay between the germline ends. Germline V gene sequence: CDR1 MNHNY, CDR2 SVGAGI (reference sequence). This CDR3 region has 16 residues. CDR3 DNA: TGTGCCAGCAGTTTAGGTGTGTCAGGCAACGGCTATGGCTACACCTTC. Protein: CASSLGVSGNGYGYTF.

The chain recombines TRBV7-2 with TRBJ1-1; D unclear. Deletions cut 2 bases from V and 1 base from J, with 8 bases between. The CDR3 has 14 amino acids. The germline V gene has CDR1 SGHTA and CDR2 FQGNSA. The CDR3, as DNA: TGTGCCAGCAGCTTACACGGGGAGAACACTGAAGCTTTCTTT. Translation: CASSLHGENTEAFF.

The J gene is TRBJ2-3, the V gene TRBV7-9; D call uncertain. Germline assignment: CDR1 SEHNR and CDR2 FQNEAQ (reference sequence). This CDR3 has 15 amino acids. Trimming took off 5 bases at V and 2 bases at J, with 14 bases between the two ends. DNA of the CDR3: TGTGCCAGCAGCACCCGCCGGAGCAACACAGATACGCAGTATTTT. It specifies CASSTRRSNTDTQYF.

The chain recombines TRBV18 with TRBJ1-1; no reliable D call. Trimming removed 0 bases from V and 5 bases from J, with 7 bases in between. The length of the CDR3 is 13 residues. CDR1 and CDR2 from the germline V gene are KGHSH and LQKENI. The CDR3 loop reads CASSPPLRTEAFF. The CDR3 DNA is TGTGCCAGCTCACCACCCTTAAGGACTGAAGCTTTCTTT.

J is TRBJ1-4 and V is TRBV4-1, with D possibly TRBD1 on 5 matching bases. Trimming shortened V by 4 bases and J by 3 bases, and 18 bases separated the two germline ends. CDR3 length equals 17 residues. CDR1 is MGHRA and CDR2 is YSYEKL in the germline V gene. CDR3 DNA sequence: TGCGCCAGCAGCCCGAGAGCCTTAGGGGTGGCTAATGAAAAACTGTTTTTT. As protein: CASSPRALGVANEKLFF.

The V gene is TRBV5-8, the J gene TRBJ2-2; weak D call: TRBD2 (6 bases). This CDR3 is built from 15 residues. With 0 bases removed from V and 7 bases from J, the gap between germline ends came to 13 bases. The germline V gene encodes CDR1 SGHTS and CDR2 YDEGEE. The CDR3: CASSLDGGIGGELFF. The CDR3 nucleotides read TGTGCCAGCAGCTTGGACGGCGGGATCGGCGGGGAGCTGTTTTTT.

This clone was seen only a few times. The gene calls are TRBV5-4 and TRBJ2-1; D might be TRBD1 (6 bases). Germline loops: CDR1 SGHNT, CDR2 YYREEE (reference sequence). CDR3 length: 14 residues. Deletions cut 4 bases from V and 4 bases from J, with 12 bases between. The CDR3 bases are TGTGCCAGCAGCCCCGGAAGGGGGTACAATGAGCAGTTCTTC. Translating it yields CASSPGRGYNEQFF.

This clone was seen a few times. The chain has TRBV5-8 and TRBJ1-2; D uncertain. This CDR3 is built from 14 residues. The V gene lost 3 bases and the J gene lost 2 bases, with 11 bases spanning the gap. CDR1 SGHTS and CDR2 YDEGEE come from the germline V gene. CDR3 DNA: TGTGCCAGCAGCTCGCCGGGGAAAAACTATGGCTACACCTTC. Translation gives CASSSPGKNYGYTF. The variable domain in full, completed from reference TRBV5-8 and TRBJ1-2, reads EAGVTQSPTHLIKTRGQQATLRCSPISGHTSVYWYQQALGLGLQFLLWYDEGEERNRGNFPPRFSGRQFPNYSSELNVNALELEDSALYLCASSSPGKNYGYTFGSGTRLTVV.

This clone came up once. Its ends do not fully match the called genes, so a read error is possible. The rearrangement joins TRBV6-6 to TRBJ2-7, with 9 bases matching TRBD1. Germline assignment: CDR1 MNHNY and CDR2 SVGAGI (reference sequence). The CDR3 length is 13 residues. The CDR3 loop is CASRILPGTGTVF. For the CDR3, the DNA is TGTGCCAGCAGAATTCTACCCGGGACAGGGACCGTGTTC.

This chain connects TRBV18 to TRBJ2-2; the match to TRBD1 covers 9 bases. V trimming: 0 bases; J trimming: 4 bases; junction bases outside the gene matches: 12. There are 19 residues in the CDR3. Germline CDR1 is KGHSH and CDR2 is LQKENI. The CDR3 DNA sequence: TGTGCCAGCTCACCACCGTGGACAGGGGAACTAGAGATCACCGGGGAGCTGTTTTTT. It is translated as CASSPPWTGELEITGELFF. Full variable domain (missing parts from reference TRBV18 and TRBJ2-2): NAGVMQNPRHLVRRRGQEARLRCSPMKGHSHVYWYRQLPEEGLKFMVYLQKENIIDESGMPKERFSAEFPKEGPSILRIQQVVRGDSAAYFCASSPPWTGELEITGELFFGEGSRLTVL.